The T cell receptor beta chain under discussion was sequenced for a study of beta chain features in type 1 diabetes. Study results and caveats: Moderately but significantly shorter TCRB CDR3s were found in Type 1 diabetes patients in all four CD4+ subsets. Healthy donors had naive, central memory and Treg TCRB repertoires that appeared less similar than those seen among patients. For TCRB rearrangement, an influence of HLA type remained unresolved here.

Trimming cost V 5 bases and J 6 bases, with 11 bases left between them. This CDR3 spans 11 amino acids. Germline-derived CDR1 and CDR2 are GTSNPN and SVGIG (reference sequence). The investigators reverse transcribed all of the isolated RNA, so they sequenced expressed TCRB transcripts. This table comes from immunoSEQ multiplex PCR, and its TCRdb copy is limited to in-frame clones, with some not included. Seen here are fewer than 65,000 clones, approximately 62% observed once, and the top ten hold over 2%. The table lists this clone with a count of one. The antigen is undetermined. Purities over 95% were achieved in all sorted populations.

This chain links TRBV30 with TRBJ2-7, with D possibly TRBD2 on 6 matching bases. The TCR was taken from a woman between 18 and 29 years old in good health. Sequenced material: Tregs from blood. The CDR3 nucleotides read TGTGCCTGGCAACGGAGGGGCGAGCAGTACTTC. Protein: CAWQRRGEQYF.